What follows describes a single T cell receptor beta chain. Its antigen is not identified. There were no recent acute infections or vaccinations among the donors, who were healthy HIV-negative adults. This entry belongs to a study of shared clonotypes between healthy human individuals. Findings and limits, study-wide: As a rule, naive subsets had a larger estimated richness than memory subsets. Sorted-subset sequencing, rarefaction showed, was incomplete despite large depth.

The authors loaded roughly 200 ng DNA, 30,000 to 35,000 T cell genomes, into sorted-subset replicate PCRs. Sequenced by immunoSEQ multiplex PCR; TCRdb stores in-frame clones only, minus some. The data contain about 670,000 clones, around 72% of them singletons. Germline CDR1 SGHVS, CDR2 FQNEAQ. V dropped 4 bases and J dropped 9 bases, with 21 bases sitting between them. This CDR3 is 15 amino acids long. This TCR came from a woman in her twenties or thirties in good health. The chain employs TRBV7-8 and TRBJ1-2; D might be TRBD1 (6 bases). The specimen sequenced was memory CD4+ T cells sorted from blood. Subset defined: CD45RA-negative fraction. The CDR3 nucleotides read TGTGCCAGCAGCTCTACACCGGGGGCCTCAGTAAGCTACACCTTC. Amino acids: CASSSTPGASVSYTF.